A selection of T cell receptor beta chains follows, all from one sample in a study of blood T cell repertoires in COVID-19. The table came from immunoSEQ multiplex PCR; TCRdb's copy has only in-frame clones and leaves some out. The repertoire has roughly 200,000 clones, roughly 89% of them found once; the top ten carry 5.5% to 7.5%. The sequenced sample consisted of peripheral blood. These receptors originate from a man aged 35 to 55 with acute or convalescent COVID-19. CDR3s include the opening cysteine and the closing phenylalanine or tryptophan. Each record gives: J gene, V gene, D gene, clone size, CDR3 length, CDR3 DNA, CDR3 protein. A D gene is named only where the DNA matches it firmly. Not all rows give a size; the values are once, few, many and, for expanded clones, a class.

j_call: TRBJ2-7; v_call: TRBV27; d_call: TRBD1; clone_size: .; cdr3_length: 18; cdr3_nt: TGTGCCAGCAGTTTATCGGCAGGGGGCGCCGTTAAATCCTACGAGCAGTACTTC; cdr3_aa: CASSLSAGGAVKSYEQYF
j_call: TRBJ2-1; v_call: TRBV6-2/TRBV6-3; d_call: .; clone_size: .; cdr3_length: 15; cdr3_nt: TGTGCCAGCAGTTACTTTCAGGCCTCCTACAATGAGCAGTTCTTC; cdr3_aa: CASSYFQASYNEQFF
j_call: TRBJ2-5; v_call: TRBV19; d_call: TRBD1; clone_size: .; cdr3_length: 15; cdr3_nt: TGTGCCAGTAGTGCCCCGAGGACAGGGGGTGAGACCCAGTACTTC; cdr3_aa: CASSAPRTGGETQYF
j_call: TRBJ1-2; v_call: TRBV27; d_call: TRBD1; clone_size: .; cdr3_length: 14; cdr3_nt: TGTGCCAGCACCTCTCTTTGGACAGGGGTTGGCTACACCTTC; cdr3_aa: CASTSLWTGVGYTF
j_call: TRBJ2-1; v_call: TRBV7-3; d_call: TRBD1; clone_size: .; cdr3_length: 14; cdr3_nt: TGTGCCAGCAGCAAACATAGACAGGGGAATGAGCAGTTCTTC; cdr3_aa: CASSKHRQGNEQFF
j_call: TRBJ2-7; v_call: TRBV4-2; d_call: .; clone_size: .; cdr3_length: 15; cdr3_nt: TGTGCCAGCAGCACGACAAGCACAGGGTCCTACGAGCAGTACTTC; cdr3_aa: CASSTTSTGSYEQYF
j_call: TRBJ2-2; v_call: TRBV6-5; d_call: TRBD1; clone_size: .; cdr3_length: 15; cdr3_nt: TGTGCCAGCAGTTACGAAGGGGGCGGCACCGGGGAGCTGTTTTTT; cdr3_aa: CASSYEGGGTGELFF
j_call: TRBJ1-3; v_call: TRBV30; d_call: .; clone_size: .; cdr3_length: 12; cdr3_nt: TGTGCCTGGAGCGGCAGGGGAAACACCATATATTTT; cdr3_aa: CAWSGRGNTIYF
j_call: TRBJ2-2; v_call: TRBV18; d_call: .; clone_size: .; cdr3_length: 15; cdr3_nt: TGTGCCAGCTCACCATTCACAGCAAACACCGGGGAGCTGTTTTTT; cdr3_aa: CASSPFTANTGELFF
j_call: TRBJ2-3; v_call: TRBV4-1; d_call: TRBD1; clone_size: .; cdr3_length: 16; cdr3_nt: TGCGCCAGCAGCCAAGAGCCCCGACAGGGGACAGATACGCAGTATTTT; cdr3_aa: CASSQEPRQGTDTQYF
j_call: TRBJ2-4; v_call: TRBV7-8; d_call: .; clone_size: .; cdr3_length: 13; cdr3_nt: TGTGCCAGCAGTACAGGGGGGGAAAACATTCAGTACTTC; cdr3_aa: CASSTGGENIQYF
j_call: TRBJ1-2; v_call: TRBV4-1; d_call: .; clone_size: .; cdr3_length: 15; cdr3_nt: TGCGCCAGCAGCCAAGGGACTCAAGGGAACTATGGCTACACCTTC; cdr3_aa: CASSQGTQGNYGYTF
j_call: TRBJ2-7; v_call: TRBV14; d_call: .; clone_size: .; cdr3_length: 20; cdr3_nt: TGTGCCAGCAGCCAAGACGGCCGGGCCCGGGATCCCCGGGCCTCCTACGAGCAGTACTTC; cdr3_aa: CASSQDGRARDPRASYEQYF
j_call: TRBJ1-1; v_call: TRBV7-3; d_call: TRBD1; clone_size: .; cdr3_length: 17; cdr3_nt: TGTGCCAGCAGCTTAACCGGGACAGGGTTTATGAACACTGAAGCTTTCTTT; cdr3_aa: CASSLTGTGFMNTEAFF
j_call: TRBJ2-3; v_call: TRBV4-2; d_call: .; clone_size: once; cdr3_length: 16; cdr3_nt: TGTGCCAGCAGCCACCTCGGAGCTGCTAGCACAGATACGCAGTATTTT; cdr3_aa: CASSHLGAASTDTQYF
j_call: TRBJ2-6; v_call: TRBV6-1; d_call: TRBD1; clone_size: .; cdr3_length: 20; cdr3_nt: TGTGCCAGCAGTGAATCTTGGGGACAGAGCTTCGACTCTGGGGCCAACGTCCTGACTTTC; cdr3_aa: CASSESWGQSFDSGANVLTF
j_call: TRBJ2-2; v_call: TRBV14; d_call: .; clone_size: .; cdr3_length: 15; cdr3_nt: TGTGCCAGCAGCCAAGTCCCCAGCGGCACCGGGGAGCTGTTTTTT; cdr3_aa: CASSQVPSGTGELFF
j_call: TRBJ2-1; v_call: TRBV2; d_call: .; clone_size: .; cdr3_length: 15; cdr3_nt: TGTGCCAGCAGTGAGTATAGTAGCTCCTACAATGAGCAGTTCTTC; cdr3_aa: CASSEYSSSYNEQFF
j_call: TRBJ1-2; v_call: TRBV7-2; d_call: TRBD1; clone_size: .; cdr3_length: 15; cdr3_nt: TGTGCCAGCAGCGCCTCCGGGACAGGGGTTGGTGGCTACACCTTC; cdr3_aa: CASSASGTGVGGYTF